This T cell receptor beta chain was observed in a study of control samples from healthy donors and cancer patients. The repertoire was sequenced with immunoSEQ multiplex PCR; TCRdb's copy has only in-frame clones and lacks some. The table includes some 90,000 clones, around 86% detected once. Sequencing was performed on blood. The TCR comes from a woman aged 45 to 65 in good health.

This CDR3 reads CASSLGQGFTEAFF. The CDR3 DNA sequence: TGTGCCAGCAGTCTCGGACAGGGATTCACTGAAGCTTTCTTT. V and J are TRBV27 and TRBJ1-1; TRBD1 matches at 8 bases. CDR3 length equals 14 residues. The junction had 6 bases not matched to a gene; V was cut back by 5 bases and J by 4 bases. In germline, CDR1 is MNHEY, CDR2 SMNVEV (reference sequence).